What follows is one TCR beta chain and its context. This specimen comes from a study of blood T cell repertoires in COVID-19. Study at large: Whether acute or convalescent, the COVID-19 samples came from the United States, Italy and Spain. T cells, B-cell-depleted T cells, or PBMCs provided the cDNA or gDNA that served as material.

Authors' data handling: Amplifying reference gene primers gave estimates of nucleated cell counts. This table comes from immunoSEQ multiplex PCR, and its TCRdb copy is limited to in-frame clones, with some not included. The DNA was the basis for D and trimming; V, J and clone size are from that table. The table lists 180,000 or so clones, 86% of them singletons, with about 3.5% in the top ten. The sample taken for sequencing was peripheral blood. The clonotype originates from a man aged 65 to 85 with acute or convalescent COVID-19.

DNA of the CDR3: TGTGCCAGCAGTGAATCAGGGGGCTGGGAAAAACTGTTTTTT. This encodes CASSESGGWEKLFF. The V gene is TRBV6-1, the J gene TRBJ1-4; 8 bases map to TRBD1. Germline V CDR1 and CDR2: MNHNS, SASEGT. V shed 2 bases and J 8 bases; nucleotides not matched to a gene: 4. This CDR3 has 14 residues.